This T cell receptor beta chain was sequenced for a study of regulatory T cells in long-lasting Graves disease. General observations from the study: Newly diagnosed disease favored TRBV20-1 and TRBJ2-1 over persistent disease. The study found lower TCR diversity in persistent Graves' patients than in newly diagnosed ones.

The V gene end was trimmed by 6 bases and the J gene end by 14 bases; junction bases not matched to a gene: 28. CDR3 length: 19 residues. The germline gives CDR1 MNHEY, CDR2 SVGEGT. The time point here: persistent/refractory GD, antithyroid drugs over 5 years with positive TRAb. There was RNA extracted from PBMCs, and the TCR library was made from it. With regard to this clonotype: Antigen: not known.

For TCR beta, libraries came from iRepertoire HTBI primers and Arm-PCR of CDR3 regions. Per the study methods: The identification of approximately 62 TRBV and roughly 14 TRBJ segments was made across samples. TCRdb redid the calling of the multiplex PCR reads with MiXCR, one entry per CDR3 protein. TCRdb, not the original authors, processed these V and J calls. The data show some 420,000 distinct CDR3 sequences, about 20% seen once. Here the sequenced sample was peripheral blood mononuclear cells (PBMCs), taken when the disease was refractory, from a patient treated with antithyroid drugs. The source is a female donor with Graves disease. The V and J genes are TRBV6-2 or TRBV6-3 and TRBJ2-2, with 9 bases aligning to TRBD2. The CDR3 loop reads CASRSSRIAGAYTAGFLFF. The CDR3 coding sequence is TGTGCCAGCAGATCCTCGCGGATAGCGGGGGCCTACACCGCAGGGTTTCTGTTTTTT.